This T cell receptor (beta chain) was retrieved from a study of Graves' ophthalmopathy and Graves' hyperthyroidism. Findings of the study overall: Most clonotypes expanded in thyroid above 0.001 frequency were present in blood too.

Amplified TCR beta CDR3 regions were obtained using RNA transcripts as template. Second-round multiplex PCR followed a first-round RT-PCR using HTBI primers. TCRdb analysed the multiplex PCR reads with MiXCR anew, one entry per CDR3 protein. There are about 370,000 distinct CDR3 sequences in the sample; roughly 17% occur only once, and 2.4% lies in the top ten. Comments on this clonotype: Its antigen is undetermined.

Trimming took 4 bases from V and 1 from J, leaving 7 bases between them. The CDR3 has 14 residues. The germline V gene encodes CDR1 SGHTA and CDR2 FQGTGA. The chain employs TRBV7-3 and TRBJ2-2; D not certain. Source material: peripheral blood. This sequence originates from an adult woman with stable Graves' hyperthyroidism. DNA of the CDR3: TGTGCCAGCAGCTCGGACCAGAACACCGGGGAGCTGTTTTTT. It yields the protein CASSSDQNTGELFF.